The 9 T cell receptor beta chains listed next were all sequenced from one sample in a study of regulatory T cells in long-lasting Graves disease. Time point reported: newly diagnosed GD, antithyroid drugs for less than 3 months. Scientists built the TCR library using RNA that was extracted from PBMCs. Construction of TCR beta libraries relied on iRepertoire HTBI primers and on Arm-PCR targeting CDR3 regions. Via MiXCR, TCRdb re-called the multiplex PCR reads, giving one row per CDR3 protein. The top ten clones hold roughly 17% of a sample with 350,000 to 450,000 distinct CDR3 sequences, under 15% of them seen once. A further study also used this sample, focusing on T cells in Graves' hyperthyroidism and ophthalmopathy.

The sample consisted of peripheral blood mononuclear cells (PBMCs), taken at new diagnosis, from a patient treated with antithyroid drugs. The source of these receptors is a woman in her thirties with Graves disease.

Ten or more counts support this clonotype. The J gene is TRBJ2-2, the V gene TRBV20-1, with 7 bases aligning to TRBD2. Unmatched junction bases numbered 9, after V lost 7 bases and J lost 7 bases. There are 13 residues in the CDR3. Germline lookup yields CDR1 DFQATT and CDR2 SNEGSKA (reference sequence). Written as DNA, the CDR3 is TGCAGTGTGGGAGGGCCTTTGGTCGGGGAGCTGTTTTTT. Its protein product is CSVGGPLVGELFF.

The chain employs TRBV5-4 and TRBJ1-1; D gene unclear. The CDR3 totals 15 residues. Germline CDR1 and CDR2: SGHNT and YYREEE (reference sequence). The V and J ends lost 0 bases and 0 bases respectively, with 9 bases between them. CDR3 amino acids: CASSLVTKLNTEAFF. CDR3 DNA sequence: TGTGCCAGCAGCTTGGTCACGAAACTGAACACTGAAGCTTTCTTT.

Details on this clonotype: A read error may account for a junction end that differs from germline. The J gene is TRBJ1-1, the V gene TRBV9; D uncertain. The CDR3 is 14 amino acids. Germline V gene lookup returns CDR1 SGDLS and CDR2 YYNGEE. CDR3 region: CASSGNWRNIEAFF. CDR3 nucleotide sequence: TGTGCCAGCAGCGGAAACTGGAGGAACATTGAAGCTTTCTTT.

This chain uses TRBV19 with TRBJ2-7, with TRBD2 matching over 16 bases. Germline assignment: CDR1 LNHDA and CDR2 SQIVND (reference sequence). The CDR3 totals 17 residues. Trimming took 4 bases from V and 1 from J; bases not matched to a gene: 4. CDR3 sequence: CASSRGLAGGPSYEQYF. The CDR3 DNA follows: TGTGCCAGTAGTAGGGGACTAGCGGGAGGGCCTTCCTACGAGCAGTACTTC. Full variable domain (remainder filled in from reference TRBV19 and TRBJ2-7): DGGITQSPKYLFRKEGQNVTLSCEQNLNHDAMYWYRQDPGQGLRLIYYSQIVNDFQKGDIAEGYSVSREKKESFPLTVTSAQKNPTAFYLCASSRGLAGGPSYEQYFGPGTRLTVT.

This clonotype was seen only a few times. The CDR3 sequence is CASSPGQLPSEAFF. The DNA of the CDR3 is TGTGCCAGCAGCCCAGGACAGTTGCCTTCGGAAGCTTTCTTT. This chain joins TRBV14 and TRBJ1-1; tentatively, D is TRBD1 (6 bases). Germline loops: CDR1 SGHDN, CDR2 FVKESK. The CDR3 is made up of 14 amino acids. V gave up 4 bases and J gave up 8 bases, with 17 bases separating them.

This clonotype was detected only a few times. V is TRBV7-3 and J is TRBJ2-6; D remains unclear. V shed 5 bases and J shed 0 bases, with 11 bases lying between them. This CDR3 spans 16 amino acids. CDR1 is SGHTA, CDR2 FQGTGA, per germline. The CDR3 DNA follows: TGTGCCAGCAGCACCGAAACCAGCTCTGGGGCCAACGTCCTGACTTTC. Protein sequence: CASSTETSSGANVLTF.

This clonotype has a count of ten or more. The chain carries TRBV7-8 and TRBJ2-2; a possible D gene is TRBD1 (5 bases). The CDR3 covers 14 residues. Germline CDR1 and CDR2: SGHVS and FQNEAQ. Deletions cut 5 bases from V and 5 bases from J, with 12 bases between. CDR3 sequence: CASSQTQGTGELFF. Here the CDR3 DNA reads TGTGCCAGCAGCCAGACTCAGGGTACCGGGGAGCTGTTTTTT.

This clonotype came up many times. Here the CDR3 reads CSPAGTGRSTQYF. DNA of the CDR3: TGCAGTCCGGCCGGGACAGGGAGATCGACCCAGTACTTC. J is TRBJ2-5 and V is TRBV20-1; 9 bases agree with TRBD1. Unmatched junction bases numbered 11, after V lost 8 bases and J lost 7 bases. The germline CDR1 and CDR2 sequences are DFQATT and SNEGSKA (reference sequence). The CDR3 consists of 13 residues.

This clonotype was seen repeatedly, ten times or more. The rearrangement joins TRBV11-2 to TRBJ2-1, with TRBD1 matching over 11 bases. This CDR3 has 15 amino acids. Germline assignment: CDR1 SGHAT and CDR2 FQNNGV. V lost 3 bases to trimming and J lost 7 bases; unmatched junction nucleotides: 5. In nucleotides, the CDR3 is TGTGCCAGCAGCTTCGGGACAGGGGGTTGGAATGAGCAGTTCTTC. This encodes CASSFGTGGWNEQFF. The entire variable domain, with the rest obtained from reference TRBV11-2 and TRBJ2-1, is as follows: EAGVAQSPRYKIIEKRQSVAFWCNPISGHATLYWYQQILGQGPKLLIQFQNNGVVDDSQLPKDRFSAERLKGVDSTLKIQPAKLEDSAVYLCASSFGTGGWNEQFFGPGTRLTVL.